What follows are 13 T cell receptor beta chains derived from one specimen sequenced in a study of T cells in Graves' hyperthyroidism and ophthalmopathy. RNA transcripts yielded amplified TCR beta CDR3 regions. A first-round RT-PCR of the TCR CDR3 used the HTBI primer set. TCRdb re-called the multiplex PCR reads through MiXCR, storing one row per CDR3 protein. The sample consists of approximately 330,000 distinct CDR3 sequences, around 20% of them appearing once. Sequences were obtained from blood. The origin of the receptors is a woman in her 50s with Graves' hyperthyroidism.

The chain is built from TRBV6-2 or TRBV6-3 and TRBJ2-1; D is ambiguous. V lost 6 bases, J lost 1 base, and 13 bases lay in between. Germline CDR1 and CDR2: MNHEY and SVGEGT. CDR3 length: 15 residues. CDR3 sequence reads: CASRPSLTSYNEQFF. CDR3 DNA: TGTGCCAGCAGACCAAGCTTGACTTCCTACAATGAGCAGTTCTTC.

This clonotype was counted many times. CDR3 DNA sequence: TGCGCCAGCAGTGCAGGGGACCATAGCAATCAGCCCCAGCATTTT. It translates to CASSAGDHSNQPQHF. The chain combines TRBV5-1 with TRBJ1-5, with a weak D call TRBD1 (6 bases). The CDR3 totals 15 residues. Trimming took off 5 bases at V and 0 bases at J, with 12 bases between the two ends. CDR1 SGHRS and CDR2 YFSETQ come from the germline V gene.

This clonotype was recorded once. The J gene is TRBJ1-1, the V gene TRBV6-1; D is uncertain. CDR1 and CDR2 from the germline V gene are MNHNS and SASEGT. The CDR3 length is 13 residues. The ends were cut back, 11 bases at V and 0 bases at J, with 13 bases in the middle. The CDR3 nucleotides are TGTGCCGCCCGAGCGGGAATGAACACTGAAGCTTTCTTT. It is translated as CAARAGMNTEAFF.

Many counts were recorded for this clonotype. The chain uses TRBV27 and TRBJ2-2; 10 nucleotides agree with TRBD1. This CDR3 contains 17 residues. V lost 3 bases and J lost 2; bases outside the gene matches: 6. Germline V gene lookup returns CDR1 MNHEY and CDR2 SMNVEV (reference sequence). The CDR3 bases are TGTGCCAGCAGTTTCGCCGGGACAGGGGAAAACACCGGGGAGCTGTTTTTT. Translation gives CASSFAGTGENTGELFF.

This clonotype was detected many times. The J gene is TRBJ1-4, the V gene TRBV2; 7 bases are shared with TRBD1. V dropped 7 bases and J dropped 7; count of bases not matched to a gene: 6. Germline CDR1 is SNHLY and CDR2 is FYNNEI. The CDR3 covers 13 residues. Written as DNA, the CDR3 is TGTGCCAGCACCGGGACAGAGGGTGAAAAACTGTTTTTT. It translates to CASTGTEGEKLFF.

This clonotype was recorded at least ten times. This chain links TRBV20-1 with TRBJ1-2, with D perhaps TRBD1 (5 bases). This CDR3 has 12 amino acids. With 6 bases removed from V and 3 bases from J, the gap between germline ends came to 11 bases. CDR1 and CDR2 from the germline V gene are DFQATT and SNEGSKA (reference sequence). CDR3 residues: CSAPDRYYGYTF. In DNA form, the CDR3 reads TGCAGTGCCCCAGACAGATACTATGGCTACACCTTC.

This clonotype has a count of ten or more. This chain joins TRBV6-1 and TRBJ2-5, with D unclear. Trimming removed 8 bases from V and 2 bases from J, with 9 bases in between. The CDR3 is 12 residues long. Germline V CDR1 and CDR2: MNHNS, SASEGT. The CDR3: CASGWQQETQYF. CDR3 sequence (DNA): TGTGCCAGCGGGTGGCAGCAAGAGACCCAGTACTTC.

This clonotype was observed at least ten times. V usage is TRBV30 and J usage is TRBJ2-7; 8 nucleotides line up with TRBD1. The CDR3 extends over 12 amino acids. Germline lookup yields CDR1 GTSNPN and CDR2 SVGIG (reference sequence). Unmatched junction bases numbered 7, after V lost 8 bases and J lost 4 bases. The CDR3 sequence is CAGRDRIYEQYF. In DNA form, the CDR3 reads TGTGCCGGCCGGGACAGGATTTACGAGCAGTACTTC.

Details on this clonotype: A much more abundant neighbour one base away suggests this may be a read error. V usage is TRBV11-2 and J usage is TRBJ2-6; D not resolved. V was clipped by 5 bases and J by 4 bases, with 12 bases between them. Germline CDR1 and CDR2: SGHAT and FQNNGV. CDR3 length equals 15 residues. The CDR3 DNA reads TGTGCCAGCAGCAGATGGGGAACCGGGGCCAACGTCCTGACTTTC. Residues: CASSRWGTGANVLTF.

This clonotype has at least ten counts. The chain uses TRBV29-1 and TRBJ2-7; perhaps TRBD1 as D (6 bases). Germline CDR1 is SQVTM and CDR2 is ANQGSEA. Deletions cut 5 bases from V and 3 bases from J, with 17 bases between. The CDR3 has 14 residues. The CDR3 region has the DNA TGCAGCGTTCGCGGGTCAGGGGCCCTCTACGAGCAGTACTTC. Protein product: CSVRGSGALYEQYF.

The rearrangement links TRBV9 to TRBJ2-2, with D perhaps matching TRBD1 (6 bases). This CDR3 contains 16 residues. Between the trimmed V and J ends, which lost 1 base and 4 bases, there was a span of 14 bases. Germline CDR1 and CDR2: SGDLS and YYNGEE. For the CDR3, the DNA is TGTGCCAGCAGCGTAACAGGGTCCCCGGGCACCGGGGAGCTGTTTTTT. It translates to CASSVTGSPGTGELFF.

This clonotype was seen at least ten times. This rearrangement joins TRBV5-1 to TRBJ2-1; a possible D gene is TRBD2 (6 bases). Germline V gene sequence: CDR1 SGHRS, CDR2 YFSETQ. The CDR3 loop spans 15 amino acids. Trimming left V 0 bases short and J 9 bases short, with 16 bases between. The CDR3 protein is CASSLVGLPSGEQFF. In DNA form, the CDR3 reads TGCGCCAGCAGCTTGGTGGGACTCCCTTCCGGTGAGCAGTTCTTC.

This clonotype appeared many times. V is TRBV6-1 and J is TRBJ1-1; 9 bases line up with TRBD1. The CDR3 contains 18 residues. The germline V gene encodes CDR1 MNHNS and CDR2 SASEGT. The trim removed 4 bases at V and 2 bases at J, leaving 14 bases unmatched. This chain's CDR3 is CASSAPIAGTGLNTEAFF. The CDR3 nucleotides are TGTGCCAGCAGTGCTCCTATCGCCGGGACAGGGCTTAACACTGAAGCTTTCTTT.